The sequence of this TCR beta chain was determined in a study of blood T cell repertoires in COVID-19. Study-wide background: COVID-19 samples from acute and convalescent phases originated in the United States, Italy and Spain. T cells, B-cell-depleted T cells, or PBMCs provided the cDNA or gDNA that served as material.

Under the authors' procedure: From reference gene primer amplification, estimates of nucleated cell counts were derived. Clones were read by immunoSEQ multiplex PCR, and TCRdb kept only the in-frame ones, dropping some. The V and J calls and the clone size are those of that table, but D and trimming were determined from the DNA. The sample lists some 180,000 clones, roughly 88% occurring once. CDR1 and CDR2 (germline): SNHLY, FYNNEI. Trimming at V came to 6 bases and at J to 0 bases, leaving 1 base not matched to a gene. The CDR3 loop spans 15 amino acids. The sequencing input was peripheral blood. This clonotype was sampled from a man aged 50-60 years with COVID-19, enrolled during active disease. The chain has TRBV2 and TRBJ2-1, with 11 bases fitting TRBD2. CDR3 nucleotides: TGTGCCAGCAGGGGACTAGCGGTCTCCTACAATGAGCAGTTCTTC. This codes for CASRGLAVSYNEQFF.